The present TCR beta chain was sequenced within a study of molecular identifiers for immune sequencing clone quantification. Overall study: In replicates, RNA from about 20,000 or 100,000 naive CD8 cells was split five ways, four sequenced.

Source material for naive CD8 libraries was roughly 17,000 to 1,100,000 sorted cells, with 10%, 30% or 50% RNA. To note about this clonotype: Antigen unknown. Just one base apart from a much larger clone, this may be a read error. The conserved closing phenylalanine or tryptophan is absent in this CDR3, likely reflecting a read error.

Broader study findings: In CMV-specific effectors, clones above 20 copies held over 99% of molecules; naive, under 1%.

The length of the CDR3 is 13 residues. V lost 0 bases, J lost 10 bases, and 7 bases lay in between. TCRdb re-analysed the PCR reads in MiXCR, keeping a single row per CDR3 protein. This table holds approximately 59,000 distinct CDR3 sequences, roughly 18% found once. Sequencing was performed on naive CD8+ T cells from blood, with Jurkat cell RNA spiked in. Indicated subset: FACS-sorted CD8+CD4-CCR7+CD45RA+ naive T cells. The chain uses TRBV12-3 or TRBV12-4 and TRBJ1-6; D gene uncertain. The clonotype originates from a human donor in good health. Some libraries in this study had Jurkat cell RNA spiked in. The DNA for the CDR3 is TGTGCCAGCAGTTTAGCTGGGTCATCACCCCTCCACTTG. It encodes CASSLAGSSPLHL.